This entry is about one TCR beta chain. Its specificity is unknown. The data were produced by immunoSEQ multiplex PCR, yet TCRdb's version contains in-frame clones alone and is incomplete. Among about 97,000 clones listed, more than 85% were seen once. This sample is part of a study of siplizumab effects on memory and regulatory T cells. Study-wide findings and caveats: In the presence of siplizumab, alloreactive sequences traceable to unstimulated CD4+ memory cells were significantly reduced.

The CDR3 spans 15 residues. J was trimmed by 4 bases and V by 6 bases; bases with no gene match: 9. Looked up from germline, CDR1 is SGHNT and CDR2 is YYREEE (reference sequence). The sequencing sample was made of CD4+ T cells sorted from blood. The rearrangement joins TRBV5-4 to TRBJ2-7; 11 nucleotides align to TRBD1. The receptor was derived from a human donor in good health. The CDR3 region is CASNKGGQGGYEQYF. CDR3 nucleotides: TGTGCCAGCAATAAAGGGGGACAGGGGGGTTACGAGCAGTACTTC.